The 14 T cell receptor beta chains below were found in one sample sequenced in a study of T cells after yellow fever vaccination. TCRdb itself ran the 5' RACE reads through MiXCR, one entry per CDR3 protein. The sample yields approximately 330,000 distinct CDR3 sequences, under 15% seen once. The sequenced sample was CD4+ T cells sorted from PBMCs, obtained 15 days after the yellow fever booster vaccination. The receptors were sampled from a man aged 18 to 29 who received the YFV17D yellow fever vaccine.

This clonotype came up a few times. The chain uses TRBV7-8 and TRBJ1-2; the D gene is possibly TRBD1 (5 bases). Germline CDR1 reads SGHVS; CDR2 reads FQNEAQ. This CDR3 region has 14 residues. Trimming shortened V by 4 bases and J by 3 bases, and 12 bases separated the two germline ends. The CDR3 nucleotides are TGTGCCAGCAGCTCATCGCCAGGGTACTATGGCTACACCTTC. Amino acids: CASSSSPGYYGYTF. The complete variable domain, with remaining parts taken from reference TRBV7-8 and TRBJ1-2, reads GAGVSQSPRYKVAKRGQDVALRCDPISGHVSLFWYQQALGQGPEFLTYFQNEAQLDKSGLPSDRFFAERPEGSVSTLKIQRTQQEDSAVYLCASSSSPGYYGYTFGSGTRLTVV.

This clonotype was observed a few times. The V call is TRBV6-2 or TRBV6-3, the J call TRBJ2-1, with TRBD2 matching 13 bases. In germline, CDR1 is MNHEY, CDR2 SVGEGT. This CDR3 spans 13 amino acids. J was trimmed by 10 bases and V by 6 bases; bases with no gene match: 3. As DNA, the CDR3 is TGTGCCAGCAGACTAGCGGGGGGGCCGGAGCAGTTCTTC. Its translation: CASRLAGGPEQFF.

This clonotype was detected ten times or more. The rearrangement joins TRBV4-2 to TRBJ2-1; 10 bases align to TRBD2. The V gene's germline CDR1 is LGHNA and CDR2 YNFKEQ. This CDR3 contains 16 residues. The V and J ends lost 0 bases and 10 bases, in that order; junction bases with no gene match: 9. DNA for the CDR3: TGTGCCAGCAGCCAAGATGAGGCTAGCGGGGGCCTCGAGCAGTTCTTC. Its translation: CASSQDEASGGLEQFF.

V gene TRBV14 combines with J gene TRBJ1-3, with 7 nucleotides matching TRBD1. Trimming at V came to 6 bases and at J to 3 bases, leaving 2 bases not matched to a gene. Per the germline V gene, CDR1 is SGHDN and CDR2 is FVKESK. This CDR3 contains 13 residues. CDR3 nucleotide sequence: TGTGCCAGCAGACGACAGGGTGGAAACACCATATATTTT. This gives the protein CASRRQGGNTIYF.

In this sample, this clonotype turned up a few times. V is TRBV7-9 and J is TRBJ1-1, with 7 bases fitting TRBD1. V was pared by 5 bases and J by 3 bases, with 6 bases of the junction left unmatched. CDR3 length: 14 residues. Germline lookup yields CDR1 SEHNR and CDR2 FQNEAQ (reference sequence). CDR3 sequence (DNA): TGTGCCAGCAGCGTTGGACAGGAGGACACTGAAGCTTTCTTT. It yields the protein CASSVGQEDTEAFF.

J is TRBJ1-6 and V is TRBV5-1; D gene unclear. Germline CDR1 is SGHRS and CDR2 is YFSETQ. Between the trimmed V and J ends, which lost 0 bases and 8 bases, there was a span of 18 bases. CDR3 length: 17 residues. DNA of the CDR3: TGCGCCAGCAGCTTGGAAGTGGGTTTGGGGTCGGATTCACCCCTCCACTTT. Amino acid sequence: CASSLEVGLGSDSPLHF.

The CDR3 DNA sequence: TGTGCTAGTGGTTTGGCCTCTGGGGGGTTGGACCGGGCCCCTAAAAGCAATGAGCAGTTCTTC. It translates to CASGLASGGLDRAPKSNEQFF. The rearrangement uses TRBV12-5 and TRBJ2-1; TRBD2 might be the D (6 bases). The CDR3 loop spans 21 amino acids. Trimming removed 1 base at V and 6 bases at J, with 31 bases between. The V gene's germline CDR1 is LGHNT and CDR2 FRNRAP.

In its sample, this clonotype was seen many times. The chain couples TRBV20-1 to TRBJ1-1, with D unclear. The V and J ends lost 2 bases and 3 bases respectively, with 13 bases between them. Germline V gene sequence: CDR1 DFQATT, CDR2 SNEGSKA (reference sequence). The CDR3 spans 14 residues. In DNA form, the CDR3 reads TGCAGTGCTAGACTCCGGGTGGCGGACACTGAAGCTTTCTTT. It encodes CSARLRVADTEAFF.

V gene TRBV29-1 combines with J gene TRBJ1-5; TRBD1 agrees at 8 bases. Germline CDR1 SQVTM, CDR2 ANQGSEA. After removal of 4 bases from V and 4 bases from J, the junction contained 3 bases not matched to a gene. The CDR3 spans 13 residues. CDR3 in DNA: TGCAGCGTTGGGAGGGACAGGAATCAGCCCCAGCATTTT. This gives the protein CSVGRDRNQPQHF.

The J gene is TRBJ1-1, the V gene TRBV30; tentative D call: TRBD1 (5 bases). This CDR3 comprises 13 residues. Trimming took off 0 bases at V and 8 bases at J, with 13 bases between the two ends. In germline, CDR1 is GTSNPN, CDR2 SVGIG (reference sequence). This CDR3 is CAWSVNLGEEAFF. As DNA, the CDR3 is TGTGCCTGGAGTGTAAATTTGGGGGAGGAAGCTTTCTTT.

There are a few counts of this clonotype. This chain connects TRBV6-5 to TRBJ2-3; TRBD1 matches 7 bases. CDR3 length: 15 residues. The junction had 9 bases not matched to a gene; V was cut back by 8 bases and J by 1 base. The germline V gene has CDR1 MNHEY and CDR2 SVGAGI. CDR3 in DNA: TGTGCCAGCGGGCGGACAGGAGGAGGCACAGATACGCAGTATTTT. This codes for CASGRTGGGTDTQYF.

Ten or more counts support this clonotype. V is TRBV12-3 or TRBV12-4 and J is TRBJ1-1; the D is unclear. V was pared by 6 bases and J by 1 base, with 3 bases between. The CDR3 spans 11 residues. The CDR3 region has the DNA TGTGCCAGCAGCCAGAACACTGAAGCTTTCTTT. It codes for CASSQNTEAFF.

This clonotype was counted only a few times. The rearrangement joins TRBV19 to TRBJ1-2; D call uncertain. Germline CDR1 and CDR2: LNHDA and SQIVND (reference sequence). V shed 5 bases and J shed 3 bases, with 7 bases lying between them. There are 12 residues in the CDR3. The CDR3 sequence is CASSADHYGYTF. The CDR3 coding sequence is TGTGCCAGTAGTGCTGACCACTATGGCTACACCTTC.

This clonotype was recorded at least ten times. The DNA for the CDR3 is TGCGCCAGCAGCTCCTCGGGACAAGACACTGAAGCTTTCTTT. Its protein product is CASSSSGQDTEAFF. The chain uses TRBV5-1 and TRBJ1-1; D is possibly TRBD1 (6 bases). This CDR3 is built from 14 residues. V was trimmed by 3 bases and J by 3 bases, leaving 12 bases between them. The germline V gene has CDR1 SGHRS and CDR2 YFSETQ.